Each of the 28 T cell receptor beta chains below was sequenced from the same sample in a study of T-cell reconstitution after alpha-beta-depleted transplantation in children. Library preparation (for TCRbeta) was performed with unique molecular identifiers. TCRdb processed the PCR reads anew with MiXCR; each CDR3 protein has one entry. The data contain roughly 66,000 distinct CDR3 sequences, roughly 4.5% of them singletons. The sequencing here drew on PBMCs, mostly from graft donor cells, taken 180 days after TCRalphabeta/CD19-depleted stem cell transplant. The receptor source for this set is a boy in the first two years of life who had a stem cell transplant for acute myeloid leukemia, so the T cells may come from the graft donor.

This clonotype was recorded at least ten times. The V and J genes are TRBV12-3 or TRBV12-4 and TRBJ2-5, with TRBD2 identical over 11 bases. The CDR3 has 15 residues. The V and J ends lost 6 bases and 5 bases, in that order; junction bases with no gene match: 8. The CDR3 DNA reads TGTGCCAGCAGCCATAGCGGGGGGGTTTGGGAGACCCAGTACTTC. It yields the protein CASSHSGGVWETQYF.

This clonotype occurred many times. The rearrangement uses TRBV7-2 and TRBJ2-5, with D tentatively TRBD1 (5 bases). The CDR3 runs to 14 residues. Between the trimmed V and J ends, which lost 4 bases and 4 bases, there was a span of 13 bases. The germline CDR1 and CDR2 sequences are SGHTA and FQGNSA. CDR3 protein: CASSSQGIGETQYF. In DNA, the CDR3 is TGTGCCAGCAGCTCCCAGGGTATAGGAGAGACCCAGTACTTC. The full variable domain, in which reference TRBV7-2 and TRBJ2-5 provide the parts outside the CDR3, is GAGVSQSPSNKVTEKGKDVELRCDPISGHTALYWYRQSLGQGLEFLIYFQGNSAPDKSGLPSDRFSAERTGGSVSTLTIQRTQQEDSAVYLCASSSQGIGETQYFGPGTRLLVL.

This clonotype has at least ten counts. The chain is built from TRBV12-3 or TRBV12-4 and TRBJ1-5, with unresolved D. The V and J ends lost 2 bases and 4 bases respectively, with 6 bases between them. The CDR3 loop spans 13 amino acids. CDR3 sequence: CASSLWDNQPQHF. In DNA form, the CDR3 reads TGTGCCAGCAGTTTATGGGATAATCAGCCCCAGCATTTT.

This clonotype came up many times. In DNA, the CDR3 is TGTGCCAGCAGCCACGCCAGGGGGCCGAGAGAGACCCAGTACTTC. It is translated as CASSHARGPRETQYF. This chain links TRBV14 with TRBJ2-5; TRBD1 matches 8 bases. The CDR3 totals 15 residues. J lost 4 bases, V lost 3 bases, and 7 bases had no gene match. The germline V gene encodes CDR1 SGHDN and CDR2 FVKESK.

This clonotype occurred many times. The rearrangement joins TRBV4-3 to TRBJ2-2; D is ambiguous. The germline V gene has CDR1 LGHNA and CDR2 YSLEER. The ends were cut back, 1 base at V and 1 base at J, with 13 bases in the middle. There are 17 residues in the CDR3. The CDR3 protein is CASSQGQSGWNTGELFF. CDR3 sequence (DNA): TGCGCCAGCAGCCAAGGTCAATCTGGCTGGAACACCGGGGAGCTGTTTTTT.

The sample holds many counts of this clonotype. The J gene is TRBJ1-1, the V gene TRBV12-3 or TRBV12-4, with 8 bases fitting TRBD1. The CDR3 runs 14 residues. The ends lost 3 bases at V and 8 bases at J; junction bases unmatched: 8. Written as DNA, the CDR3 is TGTGCCAGCAGTTTTGAGAGACAGGGGACCGAAGCTTTCTTT. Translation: CASSFERQGTEAFF.

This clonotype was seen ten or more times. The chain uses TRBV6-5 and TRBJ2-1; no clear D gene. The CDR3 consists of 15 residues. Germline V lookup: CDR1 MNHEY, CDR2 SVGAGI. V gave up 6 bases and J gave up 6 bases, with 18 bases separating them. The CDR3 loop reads CASRTWRPSVNEQFF. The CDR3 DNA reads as TGTGCCAGCAGGACTTGGCGGCCTTCCGTCAATGAGCAGTTCTTC.

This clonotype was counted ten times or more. Here the CDR3 DNA reads TGTGCCAGCAGTTACTCGACCACCGGGGAGCTGTTTTTT. This translates into CASSYSTTGELFF. This chain joins TRBV6-2 or TRBV6-3 and TRBJ2-2; no clear D gene. The length of the CDR3 is 13 residues. The germline V and J ends were trimmed by 0 bases and 4 bases, with 3 bases remaining between them. Germline CDR1 is MNHEY and CDR2 is SVGEGT.

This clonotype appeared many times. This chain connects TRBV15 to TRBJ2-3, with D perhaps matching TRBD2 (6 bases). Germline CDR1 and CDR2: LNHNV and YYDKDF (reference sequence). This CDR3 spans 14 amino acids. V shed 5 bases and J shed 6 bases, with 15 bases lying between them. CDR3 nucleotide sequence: TGTGCCACCAGCGAGGAGGGAAAGGCCGATACGCAGTATTTT. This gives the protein CATSEEGKADTQYF. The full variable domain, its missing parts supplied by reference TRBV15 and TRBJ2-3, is DAMVIQNPRYQVTQFGKPVTLSCSQTLNHNVMYWYQQKSSQAPKLLFHYYDKDFNNEADTPDNFQSRRPNTSFCFLDIRSPGLGDTAMYLCATSEEGKADTQYFGPGTRLTVL.

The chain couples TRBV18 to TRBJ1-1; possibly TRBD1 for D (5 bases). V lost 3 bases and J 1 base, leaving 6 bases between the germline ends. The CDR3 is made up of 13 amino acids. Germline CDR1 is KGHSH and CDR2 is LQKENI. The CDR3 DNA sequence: TGTGCCAGCTCACCGACAGAGAACACTGAAGCTTTCTTT. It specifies CASSPTENTEAFF. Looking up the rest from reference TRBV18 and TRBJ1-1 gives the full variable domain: NAGVMQNPRHLVRRRGQEARLRCSPMKGHSHVYWYRQLPEEGLKFMVYLQKENIIDESGMPKERFSAEFPKEGPSILRIQQVVRGDSAAYFCASSPTENTEAFFGQGTRLTVV.

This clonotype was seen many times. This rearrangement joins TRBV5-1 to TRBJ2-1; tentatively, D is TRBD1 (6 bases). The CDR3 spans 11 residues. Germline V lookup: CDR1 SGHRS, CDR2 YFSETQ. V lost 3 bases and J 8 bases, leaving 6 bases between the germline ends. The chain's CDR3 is CASSSGDEQFF. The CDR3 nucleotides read TGCGCCAGCAGCTCAGGGGATGAGCAGTTCTTC.

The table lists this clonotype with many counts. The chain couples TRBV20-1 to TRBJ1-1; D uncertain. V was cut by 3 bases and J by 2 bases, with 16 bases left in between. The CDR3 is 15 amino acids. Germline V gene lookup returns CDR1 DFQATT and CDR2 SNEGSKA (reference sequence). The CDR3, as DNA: TGCAGTGCTAGTGAGGGTTTGCGAGTTAACACTGAAGCTTTCTTT. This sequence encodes CSASEGLRVNTEAFF.

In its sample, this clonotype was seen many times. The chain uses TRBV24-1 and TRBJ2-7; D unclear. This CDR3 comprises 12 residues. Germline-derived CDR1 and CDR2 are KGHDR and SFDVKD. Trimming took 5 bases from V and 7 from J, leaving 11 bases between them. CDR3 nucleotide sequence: TGTGCCACCAGTGCCCTTGGGAAGGAGCAGTACTTC. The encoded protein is CATSALGKEQYF.

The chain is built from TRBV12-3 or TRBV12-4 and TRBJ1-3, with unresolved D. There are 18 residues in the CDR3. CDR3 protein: CTCSFLGRRNSSGNTIYF. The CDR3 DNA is TGTACCTGCAGTTTCTTAGGACGTCGGAATAGCTCTGGAAACACCATATATTTT.

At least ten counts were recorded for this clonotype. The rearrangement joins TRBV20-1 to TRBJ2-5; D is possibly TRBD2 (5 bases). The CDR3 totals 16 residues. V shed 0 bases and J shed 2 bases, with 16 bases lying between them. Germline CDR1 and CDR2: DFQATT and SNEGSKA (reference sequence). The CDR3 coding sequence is TGCAGTGCTAGAGATCTCTCAAGGCTAGCTCAAGAGACCCAGTACTTC. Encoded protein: CSARDLSRLAQETQYF.

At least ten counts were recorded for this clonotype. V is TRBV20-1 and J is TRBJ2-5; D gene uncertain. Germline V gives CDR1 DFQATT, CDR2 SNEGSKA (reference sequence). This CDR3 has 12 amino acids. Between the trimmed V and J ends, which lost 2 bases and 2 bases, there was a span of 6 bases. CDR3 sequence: CSARQVQETQYF. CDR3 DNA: TGCAGTGCTAGACAGGTGCAAGAGACCCAGTACTTC.

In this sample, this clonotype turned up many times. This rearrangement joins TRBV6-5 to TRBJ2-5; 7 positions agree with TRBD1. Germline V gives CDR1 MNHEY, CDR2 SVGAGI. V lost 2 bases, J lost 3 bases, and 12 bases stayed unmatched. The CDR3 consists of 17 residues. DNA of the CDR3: TGTGCCAGCAGTTACGATCCAGGGGGTCTGGGGAAAGAGACCCAGTACTTC. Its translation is CASSYDPGGLGKETQYF.

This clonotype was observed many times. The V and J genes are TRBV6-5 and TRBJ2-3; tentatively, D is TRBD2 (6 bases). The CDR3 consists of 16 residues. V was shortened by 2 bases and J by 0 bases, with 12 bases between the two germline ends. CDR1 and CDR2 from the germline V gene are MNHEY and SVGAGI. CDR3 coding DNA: TGTGCCAGCAGTTACGGCGGAGGGACTAGCACAGATACGCAGTATTTT. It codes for CASSYGGGTSTDTQYF.

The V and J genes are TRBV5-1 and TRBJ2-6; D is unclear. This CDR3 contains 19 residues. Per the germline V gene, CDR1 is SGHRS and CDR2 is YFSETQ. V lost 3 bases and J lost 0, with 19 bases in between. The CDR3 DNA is TGCGCCAGCAGCTCATGGGTTGGGTTTGGATTCTCTGGGGCCAACGTCCTGACTTTC. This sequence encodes CASSSWVGFGFSGANVLTF.

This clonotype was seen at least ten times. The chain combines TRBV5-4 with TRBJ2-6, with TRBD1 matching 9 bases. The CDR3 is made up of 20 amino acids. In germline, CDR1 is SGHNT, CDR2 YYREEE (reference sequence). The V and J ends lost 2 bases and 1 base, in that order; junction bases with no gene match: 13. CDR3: CASSFSQYRGLDSGANVLTF. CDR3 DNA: TGTGCCAGCAGCTTCAGCCAGTACAGGGGGCTGGATTCTGGGGCCAACGTCCTGACTTTC.

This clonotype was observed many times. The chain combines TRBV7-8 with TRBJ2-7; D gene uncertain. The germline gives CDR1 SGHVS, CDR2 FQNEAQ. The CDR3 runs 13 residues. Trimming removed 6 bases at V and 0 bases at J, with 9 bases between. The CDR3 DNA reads TGTGCCAGCAGTTTCGGATCCTCCTACGAGCAGTACGTC. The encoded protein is CASSFGSSYEQYV.

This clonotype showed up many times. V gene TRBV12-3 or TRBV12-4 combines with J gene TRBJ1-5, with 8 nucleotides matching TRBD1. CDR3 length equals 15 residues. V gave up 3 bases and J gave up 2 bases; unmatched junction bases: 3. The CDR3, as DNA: TGTGCCAGCAGTTTCCCGACAGGGGGCAATCAGCCCCAGCATTTT. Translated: CASSFPTGGNQPQHF.

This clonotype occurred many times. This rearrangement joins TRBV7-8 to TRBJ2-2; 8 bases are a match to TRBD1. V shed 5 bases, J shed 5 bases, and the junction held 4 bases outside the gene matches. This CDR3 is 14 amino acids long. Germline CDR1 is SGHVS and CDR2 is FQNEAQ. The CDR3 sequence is CASSPDRGTGELFF. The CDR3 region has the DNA TGTGCCAGCAGCCCAGACAGGGGAACCGGGGAGCTGTTTTTT.

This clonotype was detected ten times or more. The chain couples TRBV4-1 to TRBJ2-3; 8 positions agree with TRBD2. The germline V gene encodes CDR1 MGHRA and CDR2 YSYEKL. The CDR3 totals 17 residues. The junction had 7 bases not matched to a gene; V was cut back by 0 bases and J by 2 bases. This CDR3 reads CASSQEELAGFTDTQYF. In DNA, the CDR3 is TGCGCCAGCAGCCAAGAAGAGCTAGCGGGCTTCACAGATACGCAGTATTTT.

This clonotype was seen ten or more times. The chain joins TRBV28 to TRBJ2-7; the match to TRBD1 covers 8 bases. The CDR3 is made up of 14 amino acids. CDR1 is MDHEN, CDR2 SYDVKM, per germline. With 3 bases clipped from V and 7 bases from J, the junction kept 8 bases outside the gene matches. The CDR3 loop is CASSFQRTGSEQYV. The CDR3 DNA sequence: TGTGCCAGCAGTTTCCAAAGGACAGGGAGTGAGCAGTACGTC.

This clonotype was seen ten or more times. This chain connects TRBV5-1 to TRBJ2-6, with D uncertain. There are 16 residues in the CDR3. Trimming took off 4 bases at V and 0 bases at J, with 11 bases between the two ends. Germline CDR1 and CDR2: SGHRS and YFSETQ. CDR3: CASSPPTSSGANVLTF. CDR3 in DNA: TGCGCCAGCAGCCCCCCCACCAGCTCTGGGGCCAACGTCCTGACTTTC.

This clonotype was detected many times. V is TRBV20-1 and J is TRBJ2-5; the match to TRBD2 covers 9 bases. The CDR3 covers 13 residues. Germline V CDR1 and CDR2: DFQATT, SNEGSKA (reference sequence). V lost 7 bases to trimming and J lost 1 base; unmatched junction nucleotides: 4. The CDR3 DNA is TGCAGTGAATCAGCGGGGGGCCAAGAGACCCAGTACTTC. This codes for CSESAGGQETQYF.

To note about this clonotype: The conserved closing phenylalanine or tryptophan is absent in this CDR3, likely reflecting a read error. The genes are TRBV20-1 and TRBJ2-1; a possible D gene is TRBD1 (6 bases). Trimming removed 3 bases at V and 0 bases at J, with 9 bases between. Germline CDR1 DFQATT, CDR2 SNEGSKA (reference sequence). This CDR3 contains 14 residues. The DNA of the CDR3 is TGCAGTGCTAGCCGGACAGTCTCCTACAATGAGCAGTTCATC. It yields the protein CSASRTVSYNEQFI.